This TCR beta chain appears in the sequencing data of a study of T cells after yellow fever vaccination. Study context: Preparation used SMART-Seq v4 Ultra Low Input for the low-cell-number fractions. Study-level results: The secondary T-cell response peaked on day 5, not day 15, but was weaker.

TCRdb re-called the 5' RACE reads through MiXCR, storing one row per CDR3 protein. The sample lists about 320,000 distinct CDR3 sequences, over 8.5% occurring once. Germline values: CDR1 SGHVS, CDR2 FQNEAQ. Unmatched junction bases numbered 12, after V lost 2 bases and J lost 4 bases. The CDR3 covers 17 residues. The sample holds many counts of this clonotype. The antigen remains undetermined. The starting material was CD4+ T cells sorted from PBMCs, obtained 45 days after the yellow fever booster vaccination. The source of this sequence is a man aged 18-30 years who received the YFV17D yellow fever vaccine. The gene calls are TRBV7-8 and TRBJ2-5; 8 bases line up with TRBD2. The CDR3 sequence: CASSLFPAGEVGETQYF. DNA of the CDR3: TGTGCCAGCAGCTTATTTCCAGCGGGGGAGGTCGGAGAGACCCAGTACTTC.